Here is one T cell receptor (beta chain) with its context. As yet, its antigen is unknown. This entry is derived from a study of cytomegalovirus exposure and HLA in healthy donors. Some clones are missing from TCRdb's copy, which holds only in-frame ones; the method was immunoSEQ multiplex PCR. Of about 78,000 clones detected, less than 96% appear once; the ten largest clones hold 1.6%. The germline gives CDR1 GTSNPN, CDR2 SVGIG (reference sequence). The CDR3 totals 12 residues. V dropped 5 bases and J dropped 1 base, with 9 bases sitting between them. Study-wide results and caveats: Three chains linked to CMV were shown in vitro to be specific for CMV antigens. Among TCR beta chains, those listed as cytomegalovirus-associated numbered over 150.

Sequenced material: PBMCs. This clonotype originated in a young man in good health and CMV-seropositive. J is TRBJ2-7 and V is TRBV30, with D uncertain. The CDR3 DNA reads as TGTGCCTGGGGTACACCTTCCTACGAGCAGTACTTC. Translated: CAWGTPSYEQYF.